This T cell receptor (beta chain) was captured by sequencing in a study of T cell responses to AZD1222 COVID-19 vaccine. V was clipped by 3 bases and J by 6 bases, with 20 bases between them. Germline CDR1 is KGHSH and CDR2 is LQKENI. CDR3 size: 17 residues. This clone is a singleton in its sample. The antigen is undetermined. Study findings and constraints: CD4 TCRs linked to vaccination spanned spike, dominating at 160-218 and 743-854.

Method: immunoSEQ multiplex PCR; TCRdb's copy keeps in-frame clones and lacks some. The sample records 110,000 to 150,000 clones, over 90% being singletons. The sequences come from peripheral blood, collected on day 0 of AZD1222 vaccination. The TCR was taken from an adult in good health. The V and J genes are TRBV18 and TRBJ2-2, with a weak D call TRBD2 (6 bases). CDR3 sequence: CASSPRFIRLESGELFF. CDR3 in DNA: TGTGCCAGCTCACCTCGTTTTATACGACTAGAATCCGGGGAGCTGTTTTTT. Full variable domain (outside the CDR3, taken from reference TRBV18 and TRBJ2-2): NAGVMQNPRHLVRRRGQEARLRCSPMKGHSHVYWYRQLPEEGLKFMVYLQKENIIDESGMPKERFSAEFPKEGPSILRIQQVVRGDSAAYFCASSPRFIRLESGELFFGEGSRLTVL.